The entry below describes one T cell receptor beta chain. There are 13 residues in the CDR3. Trimming pared 6 bases from V and 5 bases from J, leaving 12 bases between. Germline CDR1 reads MNHNS; CDR2 reads SASEGT. This sample is drawn from a study of T cells after somatic rescue of genetic block. Some clones are missing from TCRdb's copy, which holds only in-frame ones; the method was immunoSEQ multiplex PCR. The data hold about 68,000 clones, with 85% to 95% observed a single time. The chain joins TRBV6-1 to TRBJ2-3; D perhaps matches TRBD1 (5 bases). Sequencing used peripheral blood mononuclear cells (PBMCs). The origin of this receptor is a man between 40 and 49 years old. The CDR3 loop reads CASRLRQGDTQYF. The CDR3 DNA reads TGTGCCAGCAGACTCCGTCAGGGAGATACGCAGTATTTT.